Listed here are 20 T cell receptor beta chains from one sample, sequenced in a study of control samples from healthy donors and cancer patients. TCRdb's table, derived via immunoSEQ multiplex PCR, lists solely in-frame clones and lacks some. The data contain under 60,000 clones, 93% of them singletons. The sequenced material came from PBMCs. The source of these receptors is a woman aged 45-60 years with head and neck cancer.

The chain is built from TRBV7-6 and TRBJ2-5; no reliable D call. This CDR3 has 14 amino acids. The V gene's germline CDR1 is SGHVS and CDR2 FNYEAQ. The germline V and J ends were trimmed by 0 bases and 3 bases, with 8 bases remaining between them. This CDR3 reads CASSLALLEETQYF. Written as DNA, the CDR3 is TGTGCCAGCAGCTTAGCTCTCCTAGAAGAGACCCAGTACTTC. Full variable domain (remainder filled in from reference TRBV7-6 and TRBJ2-5): GAGVSQSPRYKVTKRGQDVALRCDPISGHVSLYWYRQALGQGPEFLTYFNYEAQQDKSGLPNDRFSAERPEGSISTLTIQRTEQRDSAMYRCASSLALLEETQYFGPGTRLLVL.

The genes are TRBV5-6 and TRBJ1-6; D uncertain. Trimming cost V 5 bases and J 6 bases, with 12 bases left between them. Germline CDR1 and CDR2: SGHDT and YYEEEE. This CDR3 contains 14 residues. The chain's CDR3 is CASRLREGNSPLHF. The CDR3 nucleotides read TGTGCCAGCAGACTCCGGGAGGGTAATTCACCCCTCCACTTT.

This clone was found once. V and J are TRBV28 and TRBJ1-6; no clear D gene. This CDR3 spans 12 amino acids. V was cut by 7 bases and J by 10 bases, with 11 bases left in between. Germline V lookup: CDR1 MDHEN, CDR2 SYDVKM. The CDR3 coding sequence is TGTGCCAGCAAAATCGAAAGGTCACCCCTCCACTTT. It codes for CASKIERSPLHF.

The chain combines TRBV6-5 with TRBJ2-7; unclear D gene. CDR3 length: 14 amino acids. V was cut by 0 bases and J by 0 bases, with 6 bases left in between. Germline V gives CDR1 MNHEY, CDR2 SVGAGI. The CDR3 DNA reads as TGTGCCAGCAGTTACTCGCAGGACTCCTACGAGCAGTACTTC. Translating gives CASSYSQDSYEQYF.

The V gene is TRBV5-8, the J gene TRBJ2-3, with 11 bases identical to TRBD2. V trimming: 0 bases; J trimming: 0 bases; junction bases outside the gene matches: 0. The CDR3 runs 16 residues. Germline lookup yields CDR1 SGHTS and CDR2 YDEGEE. Written as DNA, the CDR3 is TGTGCCAGCAGCTTGGGGACTAGCGGGAGCACAGATACGCAGTATTTT. It specifies CASSLGTSGSTDTQYF.

The chain carries TRBV21-1 and TRBJ2-1. TRBV21-1 is noted as a pseudogene. The CDR3 has 19 residues. CDR3 loop: CASSKRLRPEGGGENEQFF. In nucleotides, the CDR3 is TGTGCCAGCAGCAAAAGGCTTCGCCCGGAGGGGGGAGGAGAGAATGAGCAGTTCTTC.

This sequence joins TRBV6-5 and TRBJ1-2; D not resolved. CDR1 MNHEY and CDR2 SVGAGI come from the germline V gene. Trimming took 3 bases from V and 5 from J, leaving 7 bases between them. The CDR3 contains 12 residues. As DNA, the CDR3 is TGTGCCAGCAGTTATTCGGGGTATGGCTACACCTTC. Protein product: CASSYSGYGYTF.

J is TRBJ2-2 and V is TRBV27; tentatively, D is TRBD2 (6 bases). Germline V gene lookup returns CDR1 MNHEY and CDR2 SMNVEV (reference sequence). This CDR3 is 15 amino acids long. V shed 5 bases and J shed 5 bases, with 15 bases lying between them. The CDR3 protein is CASSRLEINTGELFF. In DNA form, the CDR3 reads TGTGCCAGCAGTAGACTAGAAATTAATACCGGGGAGCTGTTTTTT.

This clone was observed once. The V and J genes are TRBV9 and TRBJ2-7; TRBD2 agrees at 11 bases. CDR1 and CDR2 from the germline V gene are SGDLS and YYNGEE. The CDR3 covers 15 residues. After removal of 4 bases from V and 9 bases from J, the junction contained 12 bases not matched to a gene. The CDR3 DNA sequence: TGTGCCAGCAGCATAGGGGTACTAGCGGGGGACCTGCAGTACTTC. Translated, it gives CASSIGVLAGDLQYF.

The chain uses TRBV19 and TRBJ2-7; D is ambiguous. Germline CDR1 is LNHDA and CDR2 is SQIVND (reference sequence). The CDR3 has 12 residues. V was shortened by 1 base and J by 3 bases, with 4 bases between the two germline ends. CDR3 bases: TGTGCCAGTAGTATAGGGGTCTACGAGCAGTACTTC. Its translation: CASSIGVYEQYF.

The chain couples TRBV2 to TRBJ2-3, with D unresolved. Germline V lookup: CDR1 SNHLY, CDR2 FYNNEI. The CDR3 loop spans 14 amino acids. The ends were cut back, 7 bases at V and 0 bases at J, with 11 bases in the middle. The CDR3 DNA is TGTGCCAGCAAGGAGCGCCTTAGCACAGATACGCAGTATTTT. It specifies CASKERLSTDTQYF.

The chain combines TRBV7-2 with TRBJ2-1, with 8 nucleotides matching TRBD1. The CDR3 totals 15 residues. V trimming: 6 bases; J trimming: 4 bases; junction bases outside the gene matches: 8. Per germline, CDR1 SGHTA and CDR2 FQGNSA. The CDR3 DNA is TGTGCCAGCAGACGACCGGGACAGGTGTACAATGAGCAGTTCTTC. This codes for CASRRPGQVYNEQFF.

This rearrangement joins TRBV24-1 to TRBJ2-1; the match to TRBD1 covers 11 bases. Germline V CDR1 and CDR2: KGHDR, SFDVKD. Germline trimming cut 5 bases from V and 8 bases from J; bases unmatched to any gene: 7. This CDR3 is built from 15 residues. The CDR3 loop reads CATSVRDRGSYEQFF. CDR3 in DNA: TGTGCCACCAGTGTTCGGGACAGGGGGTCCTATGAGCAGTTCTTC.

The gene calls are TRBV7-9 and TRBJ1-1, with D possibly being TRBD1 (5 bases). V was cut by 2 bases and J by 4 bases, with 14 bases left in between. There are 15 residues in the CDR3. Germline V lookup: CDR1 SEHNR, CDR2 FQNEAQ (reference sequence). Written as DNA, the CDR3 is TGTGCCAGCAGCTTAAAGAGAGGCGGGGGCACTGAAGCTTTCTTT. Its translation is CASSLKRGGGTEAFF.

The chain links TRBV6-5 to TRBJ2-7; D may be TRBD1 (6 bases). Trimming removed 0 bases from V and 2 bases from J, with 11 bases in between. This CDR3 has 15 amino acids. Germline loops: CDR1 MNHEY, CDR2 SVGAGI. The CDR3 reads CASSYSPQGAYEQYF. The DNA of the CDR3 is TGTGCCAGCAGTTACTCGCCACAGGGTGCCTACGAGCAGTACTTC.

CDR3 nucleotide sequence: TGTGCCAGCAGTTTATTAGGGGACGTCAGCACAGATACGCAGTATTTT. Protein sequence: CASSLLGDVSTDTQYF. This sequence joins TRBV28 and TRBJ2-3; perhaps D is TRBD1 or TRBD2 (5 bases each). Trimming took off 1 base at V and 0 bases at J, with 11 bases between the two ends. The CDR3 contains 16 residues. The germline CDR1 and CDR2 sequences are MDHEN and SYDVKM.

V gene TRBV7-2 combines with J gene TRBJ2-7, with no clear D. Germline CDR1 reads SGHTA; CDR2 reads FQGNSA. There are 11 residues in the CDR3. V was clipped by 5 bases and J by 7 bases, with 9 bases between them. CDR3 sequence: CASSRTREQYF. The CDR3, as DNA: TGTGCCAGCAGCCGTACAAGGGAGCAGTACTTC.

This chain uses TRBV25-1 with TRBJ2-5; 7 bases are shared with TRBD2. CDR3 length equals 16 residues. Germline V lookup: CDR1 MGHDK, CDR2 SYGVNS. The trim removed 5 bases at V and 1 base at J, leaving 10 bases unmatched. The CDR3 loop reads CASSFRRGDLQETQYF. CDR3 DNA: TGTGCCAGCAGTTTCAGACGGGGGGACCTCCAAGAGACCCAGTACTTC.

The CDR3: CASSRSGPQGNRAGETQYF. CDR3 sequence (DNA): TGCGCCAGCAGCCGTTCGGGGCCACAGGGAAATAGGGCAGGGGAGACCCAGTACTTC. The rearrangement joins TRBV5-1 to TRBJ2-5; the D gene is possibly TRBD1 (6 bases). V lost 4 bases to trimming and J lost 5 bases, with 30 bases between them. Germline V gives CDR1 SGHRS, CDR2 YFSETQ. This CDR3 spans 19 amino acids.

V gene TRBV2 combines with J gene TRBJ2-1; D remains ambiguous. The CDR3 has 14 amino acids. Trimming removed 4 bases at V and 0 bases at J, with 7 bases between. Germline V gives CDR1 SNHLY, CDR2 FYNNEI. The chain's CDR3 is CASSVESSYNEQFF. Written as DNA, the CDR3 is TGTGCCAGCAGTGTAGAAAGCTCCTACAATGAGCAGTTCTTC.